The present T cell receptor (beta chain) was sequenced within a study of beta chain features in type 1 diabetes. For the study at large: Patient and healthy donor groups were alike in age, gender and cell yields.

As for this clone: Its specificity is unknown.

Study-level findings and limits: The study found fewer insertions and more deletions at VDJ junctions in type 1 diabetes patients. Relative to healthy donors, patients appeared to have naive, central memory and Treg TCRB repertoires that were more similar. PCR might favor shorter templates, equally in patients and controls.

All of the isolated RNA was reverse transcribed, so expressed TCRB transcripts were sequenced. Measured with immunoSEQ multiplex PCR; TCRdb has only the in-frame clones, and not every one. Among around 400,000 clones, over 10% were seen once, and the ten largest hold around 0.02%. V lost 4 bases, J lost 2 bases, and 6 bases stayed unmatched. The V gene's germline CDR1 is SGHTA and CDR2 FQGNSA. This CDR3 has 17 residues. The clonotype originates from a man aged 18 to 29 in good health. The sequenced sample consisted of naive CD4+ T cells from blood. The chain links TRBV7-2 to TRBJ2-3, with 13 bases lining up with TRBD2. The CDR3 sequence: CASSSGLAGENTDTQYF. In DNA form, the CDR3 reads TGTGCCAGCAGCTCCGGACTAGCGGGAGAGAACACAGATACGCAGTATTTT. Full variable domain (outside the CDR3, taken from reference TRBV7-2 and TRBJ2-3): GAGVSQSPSNKVTEKGKDVELRCDPISGHTALYWYRQSLGQGLEFLIYFQGNSAPDKSGLPSDRFSAERTGGSVSTLTIQRTQQEDSAVYLCASSSGLAGENTDTQYFGPGTRLTVL.